This T cell receptor (beta chain) came from a study of T cells in Graves' hyperthyroidism and ophthalmopathy. Study overall: Peripheral blood was secured at the point of initial diagnosis, before any treatment.

There are many counts of this clonotype. As yet, its antigen is unknown. Germline CDR1 is SGHVS and CDR2 is FQNEAQ. The CDR3 loop spans 16 amino acids. The V gene end was trimmed by 4 bases and the J gene end by 4 bases; junction bases not matched to a gene: 8. Study-wide results and caveats: Most clonotypes expanded in the thyroid (above 0.001) were also present in blood.

TCR beta CDR3 region amplification was performed from RNA transcripts. Primed by the HTBI set, a first-round RT-PCR was run on the TCR CDR3. TCRdb reanalysed the multiplex PCR reads using MiXCR and keeps one entry per CDR3 protein. The repertoire holds hundreds of thousands of distinct CDR3 sequences, roughly 14% seen once, with 4.3% in the top ten. In the ophthalmopathy cohort, Clinical Activity Score was at least 3, NOSPECS grade at least 4, and duration under 3 months. Extraction of PBMCs used approximately 10 ml of fresh peripheral blood. The chain employs TRBV7-8 and TRBJ1-5, with TRBD1 identical over 9 bases. Specimen: blood. The sequence was collected from a woman in her forties with Graves' ophthalmopathy. In DNA, the CDR3 is TGTGCCAGCAGCTCGGAACAGGGGGCCGGGAATCAGCCCCAGCATTTT. This encodes CASSSEQGAGNQPQHF. The full variable domain, completed using reference TRBV7-8 and TRBJ1-5, is GAGVSQSPRYKVAKRGQDVALRCDPISGHVSLFWYQQALGQGPEFLTYFQNEAQLDKSGLPSDRFFAERPEGSVSTLKIQRTQQEDSAVYLCASSSEQGAGNQPQHFGDGTRLSIL.